This T cell receptor (beta chain) was identified in a study of shared clonotypes between healthy human individuals. About this clone itself: This specimen includes other DNA sequences encoding the same CDR3.

Repertoires were generated with immunoSEQ multiplex PCR, while TCRdb's copy carries only in-frame clones and drops some. In the table there are 800,000 to 1,200,000 clones, approximately 78% of which are singletons. The investigators split CD4+ cells into a CD45RA+ naive subset and a CD45RA-negative memory subset. Material for sequencing was memory CD4+ T cells from PBMCs. Subset defined: CD45RA-negative fraction. The sequence derives from a man between 18 and 35 years old in good health. Some clones in this sample may be carry-over from other donors' samples.

The CDR3 DNA is TGTGCCAGCAGCTTAAGGGAAAGGAACTATGGCTACACCTTC. Translating gives CASSLRERNYGYTF. The rearrangement joins TRBV5-4 to TRBJ1-2; D not resolved. This CDR3 comprises 14 residues. Trimming took off 2 bases at V and 2 bases at J, with 10 bases between the two ends. Looked up from germline, CDR1 is SGHNT and CDR2 is YYREEE (reference sequence).